These 11 T cell receptor beta chains share one sample of origin, sequenced in a study of human T cells and chemical hapten exposure. The treatment is: therapeutic diphenylcyclopropenone sensitization with weekly scalp DPC. The library tagged individual cDNA molecules with unique molecular identifiers. TCRdb reprocessed the reads with MiXCR, giving one entry per CDR3 protein. The table records roughly 3,700 distinct CDR3 sequences, almost 50% of them present only once. The sample here was whole blood, taken before DPC sensitization or 2, 6, or about 24 weeks after (not recorded which). The receptor set was obtained from an adult with alopecia areata. Some clones in this sample may be carry-over from other donors' samples. This table probably holds off-target reads from a library built for another chain.

The chain joins TRBV27 to TRBJ2-7; D is undetermined. V shed 8 bases and J shed 0 bases, with 11 bases lying between them. The CDR3 length is 13 residues. CDR1 and CDR2 (germline): MNHEY, SMNVEV (reference sequence). CDR3 amino acids: CASPKKPSYEQYF. Here the CDR3 DNA reads TGTGCCAGCCCCAAGAAGCCCTCCTACGAGCAGTACTTC.

Points on this clonotype: The junction departs from the called germline gene at one end, perhaps through a read error. This sequence joins TRBV7-7 and TRBJ2-3, with D possibly TRBD2 on 6 matching bases. The V gene's germline CDR1 is SSHAT and CDR2 FNYEAQ (reference sequence). The CDR3 has 13 amino acids. CDR3 region: CASSLAVADTQYF. DNA for the CDR3: TGTGCTAGCAGCTTAGCGGTGGCAGATACGCAGTATTTT.

V and J are TRBV20-1 and TRBJ2-5; possible D gene TRBD2, 6 bases. Germline V gene data show CDR1 as DFQATT and CDR2 as SNEGSKA (reference sequence). Trimming pared 6 bases from V and 2 bases from J, leaving 13 bases between. CDR3 length equals 13 residues. Here the CDR3 DNA reads TGCAGTGCCGCGGGACGGACGCAAGAGACCCAGTACTTC. Its translation is CSAAGRTQETQYF.

This clonotype was detected only a few times. J is TRBJ2-2 and V is TRBV7-6, with D uncertain. The CDR3 runs to 12 residues. The germline V gene has CDR1 SGHVS and CDR2 FNYEAQ. Trimming left V 4 bases short and J 6 bases short, with 6 bases between. CDR3: CASSSVSGELFF. Here the CDR3 DNA reads TGTGCCAGCAGCTCTGTTTCCGGGGAGCTGTTTTTT.

This clonotype was detected only a few times. The chain recombines TRBV15 with TRBJ2-4; 9 bases are shared with TRBD1. The CDR3 loop spans 18 amino acids. Germline V CDR1 and CDR2: LNHNV, YYDKDF (reference sequence). V lost 0 bases to trimming and J lost 0 bases; unmatched junction nucleotides: 6. CDR3 DNA: TGTGCCACCAGCAGAGAACACGGGACAGGGATAGCCAAAAACATTCAGTACTTC. It specifies CATSREHGTGIAKNIQYF.

This sequence joins TRBV3-1 and TRBJ2-7; no firm D call. Deletions cut 2 bases from V and 3 bases from J, with 8 bases between. The CDR3 has 13 amino acids. Per the germline V gene, CDR1 is LGHDT and CDR2 is YNNKEL (reference sequence). The CDR3 region is CASSQHGRYEQYF. CDR3 DNA: TGTGCCAGCAGCCAACACGGCCGCTACGAGCAGTACTTC.

In its sample, this clonotype was seen once. The V gene is TRBV7-9, the J gene TRBJ2-3, with D possibly being TRBD1 (5 bases). V lost 5 bases and J lost 0, with 15 bases in between. The CDR3 extends over 16 amino acids. The germline CDR1 and CDR2 sequences are SEHNR and FQNEAQ (reference sequence). CDR3 loop: CASSPTVPSSTDTQYF. For the CDR3, the DNA is TGTGCCAGCAGCCCGACAGTCCCCAGTAGCACAGATACGCAGTATTTT.

The V gene is TRBV28, the J gene TRBJ2-7; 13 nucleotides align to TRBD2. There are 14 residues in the CDR3. The V and J ends lost 5 bases and 7 bases, in that order; junction bases with no gene match: 5. CDR1 MDHEN and CDR2 SYDVKM come from the germline V gene. CDR3 nucleotides: TGTGCCAGCAGTACTAGCGGGGGGGAGAGGGAGCAGTACTTC. It translates to CASSTSGGEREQYF.

In its sample, this clonotype was seen once. J is TRBJ2-7 and V is TRBV18, with 8 bases that match TRBD1. Germline V gene sequence: CDR1 KGHSH, CDR2 LQKENI. With V trimmed by 3 bases and J by 7 bases, 11 bases remained unmatched. CDR3 length: 15 residues. CDR3 bases: TGTGCCAGCTCACCGACCGCCCAGGGGGCTCGGGAGCAGTACTTC. Translated, it gives CASSPTAQGAREQYF.

This sequence joins TRBV3-1 and TRBJ2-2; TRBD1 agrees at 9 bases. Trimming took 6 bases from V and 7 from J; bases not matched to a gene: 12. CDR1 and CDR2 (germline): LGHDT, YNNKEL (reference sequence). CDR3 length: 16 residues. The CDR3 bases are TGTGCCAGCAGGTCCTCGGGGACAGGGTTTCTCGGGGAGCTGTTTTTT. It encodes CASRSSGTGFLGELFF.

This chain connects TRBV20-1 to TRBJ2-4; a weak D match, TRBD1 (5 bases). This CDR3 has 15 amino acids. The V gene lost 2 bases and the J gene lost 4 bases, with 15 bases spanning the gap. Germline CDR1 and CDR2: DFQATT and SNEGSKA (reference sequence). The CDR3 reads CSARNNRSPKNIQYF. The CDR3 DNA reads TGCAGTGCTAGAAACAACAGGAGCCCAAAAAACATTCAGTACTTC.